The next 4 T cell receptor beta chains were all read from a single sample in a study of cytotoxic CD8 clonotypes in ibrutinib-treated CLL. Here immunoSEQ multiplex PCR was the method, and the copy in TCRdb shows in-frame clones only, minus some. Altogether some 150,000 clones are present, about 80% being singletons, with the ten largest covering approximately 27%. The sample in question was PBMCs, obtained after 12 months of ibrutinib treatment. Source of these receptors: a human donor with chronic lymphocytic leukemia.

The genes are TRBV7-2 and TRBJ1-5; 8 bases are a match to TRBD1. This CDR3 comprises 15 residues. Germline CDR1 is SGHTA and CDR2 is FQGNSA. The junction had 6 bases not matched to a gene; V was cut back by 1 base and J by 7 bases. CDR3 residues: CASSLGTGGSQPQHF. In DNA, the CDR3 is TGTGCCAGCAGCTTAGGTACAGGGGGATCGCAGCCCCAGCATTTT.

V usage is TRBV4-2 and J usage is TRBJ1-5, with D unclear. With 0 bases removed from V and 2 bases from J, the gap between germline ends came to 5 bases. Germline CDR1 is LGHNA and CDR2 is YNFKEQ. The CDR3 is made up of 14 amino acids. The CDR3 loop reads CASSQEKGNQPQHF. The CDR3 coding sequence is TGTGCCAGCAGCCAAGAGAAGGGCAATCAGCCCCAGCATTTT.

This rearrangement joins TRBV4-3 to TRBJ2-5, with D maybe TRBD1 (5 bases). V lost 4 bases, J lost 2 bases, and 14 bases lay in between. The CDR3 loop spans 15 amino acids. Per germline, CDR1 LGHNA and CDR2 YSLEER. This CDR3 is CASSPTIDSQETQYF. The CDR3 DNA reads TGCGCCAGCAGCCCGACGATTGACAGTCAAGAGACCCAGTACTTC.

The V and J genes are TRBV7-2 and TRBJ2-7; TRBD1 aligns across 10 bases. From germline, CDR1 is SGHTA and CDR2 FQGNSA. This CDR3 is built from 16 residues. The trim removed 1 base at V and 5 bases at J, leaving 8 bases unmatched. The CDR3 nucleotides are TGTGCCAGCAGCTTAGGGTTGACAGGGGGCTTCAACGAGCAGTACTTC. It is translated as CASSLGLTGGFNEQYF.